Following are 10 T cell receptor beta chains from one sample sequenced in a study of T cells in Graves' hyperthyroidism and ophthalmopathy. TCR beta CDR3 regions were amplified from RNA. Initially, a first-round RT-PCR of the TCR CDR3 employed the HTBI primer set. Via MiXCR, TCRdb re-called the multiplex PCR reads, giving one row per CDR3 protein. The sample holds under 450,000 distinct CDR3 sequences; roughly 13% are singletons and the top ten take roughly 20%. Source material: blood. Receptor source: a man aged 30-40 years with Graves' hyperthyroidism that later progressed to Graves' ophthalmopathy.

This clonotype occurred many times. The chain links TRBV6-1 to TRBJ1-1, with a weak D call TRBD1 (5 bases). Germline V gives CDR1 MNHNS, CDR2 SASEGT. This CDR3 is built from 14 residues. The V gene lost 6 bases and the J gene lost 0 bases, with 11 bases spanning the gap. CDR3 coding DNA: TGTGCCAGCAGAAAGGACACAATGAACACTGAAGCTTTCTTT. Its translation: CASRKDTMNTEAFF.

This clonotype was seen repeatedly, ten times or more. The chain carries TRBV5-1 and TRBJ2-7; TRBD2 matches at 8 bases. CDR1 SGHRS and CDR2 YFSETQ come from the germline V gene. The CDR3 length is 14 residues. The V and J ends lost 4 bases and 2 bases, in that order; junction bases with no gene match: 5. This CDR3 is CASSPGGSPYEQYF. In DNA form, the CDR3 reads TGCGCCAGCAGCCCGGGGGGGTCCCCCTACGAGCAGTACTTC.

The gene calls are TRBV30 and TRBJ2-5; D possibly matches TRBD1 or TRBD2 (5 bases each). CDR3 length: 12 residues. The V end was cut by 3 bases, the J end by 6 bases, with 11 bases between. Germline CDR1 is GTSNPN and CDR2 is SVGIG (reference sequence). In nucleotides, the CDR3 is TGTGCCTGGAGCCGAGGGGAGCAGACCCAGTACTTC. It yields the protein CAWSRGEQTQYF. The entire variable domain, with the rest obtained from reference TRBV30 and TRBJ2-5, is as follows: SQTIHQWPATLVQPVGSPLSLECTVEGTSNPNLYWYRQAAGRGLQLLFYSVGIGQISSEVPQNLSASRPQDRQFILSSKKLLLSDSGFYLCAWSRGEQTQYFGPGTRLLVL.

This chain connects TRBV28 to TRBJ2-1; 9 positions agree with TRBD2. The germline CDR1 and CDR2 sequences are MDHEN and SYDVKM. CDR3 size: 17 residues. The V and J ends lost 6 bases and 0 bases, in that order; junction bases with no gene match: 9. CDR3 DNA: TGTGCCAGCAGCAACAGCGGGGGGCTGAGCTCCTACAATGAGCAGTTCTTC. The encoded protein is CASSNSGGLSSYNEQFF.

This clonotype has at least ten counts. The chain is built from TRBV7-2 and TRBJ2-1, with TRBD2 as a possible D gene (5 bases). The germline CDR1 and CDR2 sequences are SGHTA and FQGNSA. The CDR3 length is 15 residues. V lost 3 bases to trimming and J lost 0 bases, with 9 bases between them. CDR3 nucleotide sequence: TGTGCCAGCAGCTTGGCGGGTCCCTCCTACAATGAGCAGTTCTTC. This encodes CASSLAGPSYNEQFF.

In nucleotides, the CDR3 is TGTGCCAGCAGCCCACGGGACAGCCCCCTCACTGATACGCAGTATTTT. Its protein is CASSPRDSPLTDTQYF. This chain uses TRBV7-2 with TRBJ2-3, with 7 bases matching TRBD1. Germline V gene sequence: CDR1 SGHTA, CDR2 FQGNSA. This CDR3 is built from 16 residues. Trimming removed 5 bases from V and 6 bases from J; junction bases left unmatched: 14.

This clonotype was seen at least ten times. CDR3 sequence reads: CATSRDVGAGQPQHF. CDR3 DNA: TGTGCCACCAGCAGAGATGTTGGGGCTGGTCAGCCCCAGCATTTT. The chain joins TRBV15 to TRBJ1-5; tentative D call: TRBD1 (5 bases). V was pared by 0 bases and J by 6 bases, with 12 bases between. The germline CDR1 and CDR2 sequences are LNHNV and YYDKDF (reference sequence). The CDR3 runs 15 residues.

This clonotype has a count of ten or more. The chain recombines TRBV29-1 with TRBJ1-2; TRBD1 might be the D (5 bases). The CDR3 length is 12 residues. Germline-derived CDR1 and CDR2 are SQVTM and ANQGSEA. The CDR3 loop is CTPGPSIYGYTF. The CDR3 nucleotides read TGCACTCCGGGGCCGAGTATCTATGGCTACACCTTC.

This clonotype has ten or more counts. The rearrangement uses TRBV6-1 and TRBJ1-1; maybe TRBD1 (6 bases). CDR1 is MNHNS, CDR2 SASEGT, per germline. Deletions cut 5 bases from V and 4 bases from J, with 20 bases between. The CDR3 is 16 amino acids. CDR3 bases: TGTGCCAGCAGTCGGTTGGGGGCGACCCTGGGCACTGAAGCTTTCTTT. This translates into CASSRLGATLGTEAFF.

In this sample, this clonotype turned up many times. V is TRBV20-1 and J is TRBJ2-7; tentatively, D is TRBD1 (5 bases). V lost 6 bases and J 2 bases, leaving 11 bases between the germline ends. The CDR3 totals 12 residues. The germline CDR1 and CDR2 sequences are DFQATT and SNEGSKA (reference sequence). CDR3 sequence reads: CSALDTTYEQYF. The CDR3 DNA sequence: TGCAGTGCGCTGGACACTACCTACGAGCAGTACTTC.